This TCR beta chain was observed in a study of CD8+ T cells in alopecia areata. Treatment specified: oral pan-JAK inhibitor, 5-10 mg twice daily. Peripheral blood samples and lesional scalp punch biopsies were obtained from alopecia areata patients. cDNA prepared by RNA extraction and subsequent reverse transcription served as the template for sequencing. Data came from immunoSEQ multiplex PCR; TCRdb stores just in-frame clones and leaves some out. The sample lists over 150,000 clones, approximately 60% occurring once. Germline CDR1 is SGHRS and CDR2 is YFSETQ. CDR3 length equals 14 residues. V shed 4 bases and J shed 4 bases, with 13 bases lying between them.

The TCR originated in a human donor with alopecia areata. The V call is TRBV5-1, the J call TRBJ2-3; no firm D call. Here the sequenced sample was CD4+ T cells sorted from blood, taken at week 4, from a patient treated with tofacitinib. Written as DNA, the CDR3 is TGCGCCAGCAGCAAAGCACAGCTCGCAGATACGCAGTATTTT. Translated: CASSKAQLADTQYF.